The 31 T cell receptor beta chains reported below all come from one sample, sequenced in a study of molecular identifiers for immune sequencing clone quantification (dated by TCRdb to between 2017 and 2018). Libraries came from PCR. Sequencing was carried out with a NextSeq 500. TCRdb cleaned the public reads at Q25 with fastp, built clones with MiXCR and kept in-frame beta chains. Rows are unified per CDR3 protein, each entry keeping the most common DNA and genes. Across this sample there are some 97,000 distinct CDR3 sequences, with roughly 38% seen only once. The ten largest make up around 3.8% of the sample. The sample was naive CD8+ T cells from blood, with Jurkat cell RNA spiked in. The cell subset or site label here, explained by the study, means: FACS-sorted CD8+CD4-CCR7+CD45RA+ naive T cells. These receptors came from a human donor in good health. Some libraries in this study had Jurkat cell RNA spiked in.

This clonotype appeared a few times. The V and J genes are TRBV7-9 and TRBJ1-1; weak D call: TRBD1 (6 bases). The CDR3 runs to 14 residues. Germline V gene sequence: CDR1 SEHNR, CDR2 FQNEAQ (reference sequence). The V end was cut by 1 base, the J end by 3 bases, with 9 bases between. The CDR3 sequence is CASSLGGQYTEAFF. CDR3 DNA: TGTGCCAGCAGCTTAGGAGGACAGTACACTGAAGCTTTCTTT. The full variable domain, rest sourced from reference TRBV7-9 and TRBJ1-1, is DTGVSQNPRHKITKRGQNVTFRCDPISEHNRLYWYRQTLGQGPEFLTYFQNEAQLEKSRLLSDRFSAERPKGSFSTLEIQRTEQGDSAMYLCASSLGGQYTEAFFGQGTRLTVV.

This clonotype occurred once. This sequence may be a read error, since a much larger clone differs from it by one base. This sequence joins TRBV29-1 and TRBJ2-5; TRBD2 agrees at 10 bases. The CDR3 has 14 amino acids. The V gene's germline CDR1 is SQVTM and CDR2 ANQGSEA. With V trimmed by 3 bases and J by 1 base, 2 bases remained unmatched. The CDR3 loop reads CSVERTSGQETQYF. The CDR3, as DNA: TGCAGCGTTGAGCGGACTAGCGGCCAAGAGACCCAGTACTTC.

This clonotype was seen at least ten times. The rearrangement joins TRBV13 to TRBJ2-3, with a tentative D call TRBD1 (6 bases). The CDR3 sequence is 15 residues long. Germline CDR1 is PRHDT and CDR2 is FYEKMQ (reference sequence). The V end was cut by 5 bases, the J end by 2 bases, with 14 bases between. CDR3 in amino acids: CASSPAGADTDTQYF. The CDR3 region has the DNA TGTGCCAGCAGCCCCGCAGGGGCGGACACAGATACGCAGTATTTT.

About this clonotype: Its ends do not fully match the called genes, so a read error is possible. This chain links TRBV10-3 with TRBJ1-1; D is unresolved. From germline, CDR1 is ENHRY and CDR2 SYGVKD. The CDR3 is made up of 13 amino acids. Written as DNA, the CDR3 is TGTGCCATCAGAGCTGGGGAGAACGCTGAAGCTTTCTTT. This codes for CAIRAGENAEAFF.

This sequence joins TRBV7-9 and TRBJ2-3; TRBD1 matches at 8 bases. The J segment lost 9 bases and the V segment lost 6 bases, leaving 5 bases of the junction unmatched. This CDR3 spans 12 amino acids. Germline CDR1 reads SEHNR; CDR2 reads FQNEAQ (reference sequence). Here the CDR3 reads CASSPGGRTQYF. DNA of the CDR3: TGTGCCAGCAGTCCAGGGGGCAGGACGCAGTATTTT.

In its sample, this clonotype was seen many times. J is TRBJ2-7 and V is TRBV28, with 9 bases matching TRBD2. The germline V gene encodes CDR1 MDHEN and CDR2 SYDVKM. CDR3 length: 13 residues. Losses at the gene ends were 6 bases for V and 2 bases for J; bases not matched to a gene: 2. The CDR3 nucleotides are TGTGCCAGCAGGGTAGCGGGGGCCTACGAGCAGTACTTC. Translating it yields CASRVAGAYEQYF.

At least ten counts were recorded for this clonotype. The CDR3 protein is CASSRQVNTEAFF. CDR3 sequence (DNA): TGTGCCAGCAGCCGTCAGGTGAACACTGAAGCTTTCTTT. The chain joins TRBV7-6 to TRBJ1-1; D not resolved. The CDR3 has 13 residues. Trimming took 5 bases from V and 0 from J, leaving 7 bases between them. CDR1 is SGHVS and CDR2 is FNYEAQ in the germline V gene.

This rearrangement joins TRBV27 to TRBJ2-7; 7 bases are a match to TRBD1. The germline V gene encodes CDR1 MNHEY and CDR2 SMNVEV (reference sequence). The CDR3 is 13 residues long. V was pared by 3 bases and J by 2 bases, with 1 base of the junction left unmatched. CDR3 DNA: TGTGCCAGCAGTTTCACAGGGGCCTACGAGCAGTACTTC. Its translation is CASSFTGAYEQYF.

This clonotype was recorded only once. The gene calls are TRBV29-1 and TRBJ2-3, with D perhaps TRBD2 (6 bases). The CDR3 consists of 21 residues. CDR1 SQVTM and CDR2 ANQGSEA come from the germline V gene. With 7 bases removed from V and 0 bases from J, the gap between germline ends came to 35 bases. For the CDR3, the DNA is TGCAGCGCTCAAGATCCAGCGGGCAATCTCGCGGCCTTCTCGAGCACAGATACGCAGTATTTT. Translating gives CSAQDPAGNLAAFSSTDTQYF.

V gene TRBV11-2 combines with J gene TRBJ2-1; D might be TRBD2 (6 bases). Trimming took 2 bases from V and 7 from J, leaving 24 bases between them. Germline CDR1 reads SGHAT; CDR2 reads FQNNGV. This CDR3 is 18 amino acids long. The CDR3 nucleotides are TGTGCCAGCAGCTTATTATATGGAGGGTCACCTCATCGGAATGAGCAGTTCTTC. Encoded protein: CASSLLYGGSPHRNEQFF.

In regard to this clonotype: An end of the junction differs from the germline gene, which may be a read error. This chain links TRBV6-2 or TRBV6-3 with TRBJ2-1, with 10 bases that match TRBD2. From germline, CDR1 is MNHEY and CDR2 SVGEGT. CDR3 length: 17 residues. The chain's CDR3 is CASSYALAGGRYNGQFF. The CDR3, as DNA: TGTGCCAGCAGTTACGCGTTAGCGGGAGGACGGTACAATGGGCAGTTCTTC.

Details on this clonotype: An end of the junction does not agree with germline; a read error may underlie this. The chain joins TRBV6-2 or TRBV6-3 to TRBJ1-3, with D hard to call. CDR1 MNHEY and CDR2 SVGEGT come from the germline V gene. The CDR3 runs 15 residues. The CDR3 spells CASSYSTASGNPIYF. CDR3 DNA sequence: TGTGCCAGCAGTTACTCTACAGCCTCTGGAAACCCCATATATTTT.

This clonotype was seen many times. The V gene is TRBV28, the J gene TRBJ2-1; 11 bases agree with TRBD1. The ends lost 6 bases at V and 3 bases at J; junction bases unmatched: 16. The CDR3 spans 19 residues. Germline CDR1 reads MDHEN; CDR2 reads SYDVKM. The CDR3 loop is CASRSGTGGMGGSYNEQFF. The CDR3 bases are TGTGCCAGCAGGAGCGGGACAGGGGGTATGGGCGGGAGCTACAATGAGCAGTTCTTC.

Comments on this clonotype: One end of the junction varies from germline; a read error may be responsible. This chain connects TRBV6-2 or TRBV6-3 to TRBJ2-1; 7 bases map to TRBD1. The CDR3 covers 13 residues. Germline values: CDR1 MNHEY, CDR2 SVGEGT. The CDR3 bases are TGTGCCAGCAGTAACTCAGACAGGGATGAGCAGTTCTTC. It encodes CASSNSDRDEQFF.

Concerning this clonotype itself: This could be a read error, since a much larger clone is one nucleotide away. The DNA for the CDR3 is TGTGCCAGCAGCCGAAAAATAGCGGGAGGGCGGGATGCGCAGTATTTT. It encodes CASSRKIAGGRDAQYF. This chain links TRBV7-6 with TRBJ2-3; 11 bases agree with TRBD2. The ends lost 5 bases at V and 10 bases at J; junction bases unmatched: 14. This CDR3 region has 16 residues. Germline V CDR1 and CDR2: SGHVS, FNYEAQ.

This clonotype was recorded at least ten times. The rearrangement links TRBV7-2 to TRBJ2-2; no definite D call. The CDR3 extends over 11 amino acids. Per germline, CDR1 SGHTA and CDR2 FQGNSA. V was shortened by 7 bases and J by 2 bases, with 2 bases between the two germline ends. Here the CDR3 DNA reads TGTGCCAGCACTAACACCGGGGAGCTGTTTTTT. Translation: CASTNTGELFF.

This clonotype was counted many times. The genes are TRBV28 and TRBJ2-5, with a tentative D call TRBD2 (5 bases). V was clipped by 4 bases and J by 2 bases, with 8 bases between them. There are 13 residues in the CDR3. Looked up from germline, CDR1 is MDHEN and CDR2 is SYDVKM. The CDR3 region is CASSSRDQETQYF. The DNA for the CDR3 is TGTGCCAGCAGTTCCCGGGATCAAGAGACCCAGTACTTC.

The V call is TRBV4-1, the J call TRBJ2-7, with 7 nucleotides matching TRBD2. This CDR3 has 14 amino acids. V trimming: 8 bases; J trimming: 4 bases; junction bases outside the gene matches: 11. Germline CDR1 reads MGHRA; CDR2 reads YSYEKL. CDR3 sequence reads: CASRLGLVRYEQYF. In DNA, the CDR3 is TGCGCCAGCCGCCTAGGACTAGTTCGGTACGAGCAGTACTTC.

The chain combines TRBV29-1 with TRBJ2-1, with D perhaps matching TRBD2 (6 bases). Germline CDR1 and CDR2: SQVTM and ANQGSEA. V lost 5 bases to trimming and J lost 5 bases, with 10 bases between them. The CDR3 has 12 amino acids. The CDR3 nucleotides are TGCAGCGTTCTGAGGGAGGACAATGAGCAGTTCTTC. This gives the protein CSVLREDNEQFF.

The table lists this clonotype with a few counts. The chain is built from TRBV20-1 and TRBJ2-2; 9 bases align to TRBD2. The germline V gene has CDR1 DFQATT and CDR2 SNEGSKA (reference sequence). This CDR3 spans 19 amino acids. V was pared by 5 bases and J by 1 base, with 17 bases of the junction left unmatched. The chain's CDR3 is CSAATRTGLAPQNTGELFF. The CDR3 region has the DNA TGCAGTGCTGCTACCCGAACTGGACTAGCGCCACAGAACACCGGGGAGCTGTTTTTT.

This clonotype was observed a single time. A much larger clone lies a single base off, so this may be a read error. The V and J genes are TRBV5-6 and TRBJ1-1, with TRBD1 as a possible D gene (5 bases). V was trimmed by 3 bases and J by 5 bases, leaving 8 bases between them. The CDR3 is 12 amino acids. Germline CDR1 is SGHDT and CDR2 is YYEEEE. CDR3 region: CASSCQGTEAFF. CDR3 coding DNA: TGTGCCAGCAGCTGCCAGGGTACTGAAGCTTTCTTT. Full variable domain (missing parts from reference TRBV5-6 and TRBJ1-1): DAGVTQSPTHLIKTRGQQVTLRCSPKSGHDTVSWYQQALGQGPQFIFQYYEEEERQRGNFPDRFSGHQFPNYSSELNVNALLLGDSALYLCASSCQGTEAFFGQGTRLTVV.

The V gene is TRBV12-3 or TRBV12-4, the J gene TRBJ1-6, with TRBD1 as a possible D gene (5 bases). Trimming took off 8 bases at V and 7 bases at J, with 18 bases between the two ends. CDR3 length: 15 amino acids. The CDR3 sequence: CASSIGGLSNSPLHF. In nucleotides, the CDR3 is TGTGCCAGCTCCATCGGGGGACTATCCAATTCACCCCTCCACTTT.

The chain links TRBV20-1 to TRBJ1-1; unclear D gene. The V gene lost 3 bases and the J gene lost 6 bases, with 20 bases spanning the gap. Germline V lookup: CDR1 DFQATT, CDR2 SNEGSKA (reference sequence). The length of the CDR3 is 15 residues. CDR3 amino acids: CSASLGWAGYAEAFF. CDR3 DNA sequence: TGCAGTGCTAGTCTGGGTTGGGCAGGTTACGCTGAAGCTTTCTTT.

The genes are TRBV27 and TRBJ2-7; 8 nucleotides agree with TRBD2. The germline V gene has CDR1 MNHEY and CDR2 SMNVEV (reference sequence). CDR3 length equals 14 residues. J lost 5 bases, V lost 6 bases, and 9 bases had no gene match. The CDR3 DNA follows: TGTGCCAGCAGATACCGCGGGAGGCCGGACGAGCAGTACTTC. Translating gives CASRYRGRPDEQYF.

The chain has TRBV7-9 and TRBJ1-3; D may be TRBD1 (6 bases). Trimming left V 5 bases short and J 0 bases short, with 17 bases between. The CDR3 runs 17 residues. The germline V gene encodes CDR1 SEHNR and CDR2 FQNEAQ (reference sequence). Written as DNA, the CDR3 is TGTGCCAGCAGCCCCTGGACAGCAAGTTTCTCTGGAAACACCATATATTTT. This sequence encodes CASSPWTASFSGNTIYF.

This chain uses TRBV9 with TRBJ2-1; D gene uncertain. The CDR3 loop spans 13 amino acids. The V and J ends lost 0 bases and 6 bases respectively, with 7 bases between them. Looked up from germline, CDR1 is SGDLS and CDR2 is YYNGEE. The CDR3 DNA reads TGTGCCAGCAGCGTAGCCGGGTCCAATGAGCAGTTCTTC. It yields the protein CASSVAGSNEQFF.

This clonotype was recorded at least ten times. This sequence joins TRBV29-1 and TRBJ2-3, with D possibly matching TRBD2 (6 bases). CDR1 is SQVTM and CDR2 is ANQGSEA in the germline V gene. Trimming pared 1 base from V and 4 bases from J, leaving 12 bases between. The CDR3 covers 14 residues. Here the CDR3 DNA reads TGCAGCGTTGAAGCGGGCGGGAACGCAGATACGCAGTATTTT. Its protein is CSVEAGGNADTQYF.

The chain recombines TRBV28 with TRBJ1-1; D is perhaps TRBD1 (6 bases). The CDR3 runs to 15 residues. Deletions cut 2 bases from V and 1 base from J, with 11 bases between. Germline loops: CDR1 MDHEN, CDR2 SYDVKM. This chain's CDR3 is CASSLPRGSNTEAFF. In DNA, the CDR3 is TGTGCCAGCAGTTTACCCAGGGGCTCGAACACTGAAGCTTTCTTT.

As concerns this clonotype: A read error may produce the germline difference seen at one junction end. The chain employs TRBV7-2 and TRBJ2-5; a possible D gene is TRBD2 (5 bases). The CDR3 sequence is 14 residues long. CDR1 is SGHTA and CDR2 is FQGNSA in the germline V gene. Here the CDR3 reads CASSPEGYQEPQNF. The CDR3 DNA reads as TGTGCCAGCAGCCCCGAGGGATACCAAGAGCCCCAGAACTTC.

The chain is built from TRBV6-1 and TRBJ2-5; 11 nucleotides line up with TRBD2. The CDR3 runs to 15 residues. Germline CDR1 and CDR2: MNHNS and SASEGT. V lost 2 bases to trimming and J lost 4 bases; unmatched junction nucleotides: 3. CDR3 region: CASSETSGGPETQYF. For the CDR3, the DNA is TGTGCCAGCAGTGAAACTAGCGGGGGCCCAGAGACCCAGTACTTC.

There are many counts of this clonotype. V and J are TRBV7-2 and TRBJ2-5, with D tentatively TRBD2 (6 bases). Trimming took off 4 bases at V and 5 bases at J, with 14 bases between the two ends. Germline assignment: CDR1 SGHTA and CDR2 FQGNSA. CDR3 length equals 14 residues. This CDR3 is CASSWVGGAETQYF. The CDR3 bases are TGTGCCAGCAGCTGGGTGGGCGGGGCGGAGACCCAGTACTTC.